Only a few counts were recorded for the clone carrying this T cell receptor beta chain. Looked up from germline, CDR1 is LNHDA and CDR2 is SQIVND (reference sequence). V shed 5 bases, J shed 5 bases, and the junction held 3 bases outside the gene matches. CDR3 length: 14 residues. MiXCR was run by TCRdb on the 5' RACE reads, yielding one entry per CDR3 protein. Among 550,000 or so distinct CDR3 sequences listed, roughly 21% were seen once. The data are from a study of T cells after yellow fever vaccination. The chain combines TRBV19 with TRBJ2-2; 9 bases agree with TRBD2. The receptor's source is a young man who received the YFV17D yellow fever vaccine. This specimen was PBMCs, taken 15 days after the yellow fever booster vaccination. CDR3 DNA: TGTGCCAGTAGTGATAGCGGGAGAACCGGGGAGCTGTTTTTT. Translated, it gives CASSDSGRTGELFF.